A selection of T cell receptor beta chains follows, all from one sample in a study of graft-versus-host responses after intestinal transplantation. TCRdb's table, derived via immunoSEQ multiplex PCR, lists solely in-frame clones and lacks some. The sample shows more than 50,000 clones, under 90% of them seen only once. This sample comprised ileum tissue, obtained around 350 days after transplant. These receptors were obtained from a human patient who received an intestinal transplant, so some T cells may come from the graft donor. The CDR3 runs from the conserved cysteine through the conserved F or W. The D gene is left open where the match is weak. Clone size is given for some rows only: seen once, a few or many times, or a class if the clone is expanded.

cdr3_aa: CASSQFPGALMNTEAFF
cdr3_nt: TGCGCCAGCAGTCAATTCCCAGGGGCCCTGATGAACACTGAAGCTTTCTTT
v_call: TRBV23-1
clone_size: once
j_call: TRBJ1-1
cdr3_length: 17
d_call: -

cdr3_aa: CASSGDRIDNSNQPQHF
cdr3_nt: TGTGCCAGCAGTGGCGACAGGATAGATAATAGCAATCAGCCCCAGCATTTT
v_call: TRBV6-4
clone_size: -
j_call: TRBJ1-5
cdr3_length: 17
d_call: -

cdr3_aa: CASSQVFADGTDFTGELFF
cdr3_nt: TGTGCCAGCAGCCAAGTATTTGCGGATGGGACAGACTTCACCGGGGAGCTGTTTTTT
v_call: TRBV14
clone_size: -
j_call: TRBJ2-2
cdr3_length: 19
d_call: TRBD1

cdr3_aa: CASSSDTVYEQYF
cdr3_nt: TGTGCCAGCTCATCGGACACGGTGTACGAGCAGTACTTC
v_call: TRBV18
clone_size: -
j_call: TRBJ2-7
cdr3_length: 13
d_call: -

cdr3_aa: CASSPGSAGEPQHF
cdr3_nt: TGTGCCAGCAGTCCCGGGAGCGCGGGGGAGCCCCAGCATTTT
v_call: TRBV28
clone_size: once
j_call: TRBJ1-5
cdr3_length: 14
d_call: -

cdr3_aa: CASSLANEQFF
cdr3_nt: TGTGCCAGCAGCTTGGCCAATGAGCAGTTCTTC
v_call: TRBV5-4
clone_size: -
j_call: TRBJ2-1
cdr3_length: 11
d_call: -

cdr3_aa: CASSLIWSSYNEQFF
cdr3_nt: TGTGCCAGCAGTTTAATATGGAGCTCCTACAATGAGCAGTTCTTC
v_call: TRBV28
clone_size: -
j_call: TRBJ2-1
cdr3_length: 15
d_call: -

cdr3_aa: CASIGNEQFF
cdr3_nt: TGTGCCAGCATAGGCAATGAGCAGTTCTTC
v_call: TRBV2
clone_size: -
j_call: TRBJ2-1
cdr3_length: 10
d_call: -

cdr3_aa: CASSYRETGELFF
cdr3_nt: TGTGCCAGCAGTTACAGGGAAACAGGGGAGCTGTTTTTT
v_call: TRBV6-5
clone_size: -
j_call: TRBJ2-2
cdr3_length: 13
d_call: -

cdr3_aa: CASSAEQGGDGYTF
cdr3_nt: TGTGCCAGCAGCGCGGAACAGGGGGGTGATGGCTACACCTTC
v_call: TRBV9
clone_size: few
j_call: TRBJ1-2
cdr3_length: 14
d_call: TRBD1

cdr3_aa: CASTPGQGLAPLHF
cdr3_nt: TGTGCCAGCACCCCCGGACAGGGCCTCGCGCCCCTCCACTTT
v_call: TRBV28
clone_size: -
j_call: TRBJ1-6
cdr3_length: 14
d_call: TRBD1

cdr3_aa: CASSQVDRNYNEQFF
cdr3_nt: TGCGCCAGCAGCCAAGTTGACAGGAATTACAATGAGCAGTTCTTC
v_call: TRBV4-1
clone_size: few
j_call: TRBJ2-1
cdr3_length: 15
d_call: -

cdr3_aa: CASSYGVTYEQYF
cdr3_nt: TGTGCCAGCAGTTACGGGGTTACCTACGAGCAGTACTTC
v_call: TRBV6-5
clone_size: -
j_call: TRBJ2-7
cdr3_length: 13
d_call: -

cdr3_aa: CASSLEDLSYTF
cdr3_nt: TGCGCCAGCAGCTTGGAGGACCTCAGCTACACCTTC
v_call: TRBV5-1
clone_size: -
j_call: TRBJ1-2
cdr3_length: 12
d_call: -

cdr3_aa: CASSYSSIGGAEGYTF
cdr3_nt: TGTGCCAGCAGTTACTCGAGTATTGGGGGGGCAGAGGGCTACACCTTC
v_call: TRBV6-5
clone_size: few
j_call: TRBJ1-2
cdr3_length: 16
d_call: -

cdr3_aa: CASSSTELNSPLHF
cdr3_nt: TGTGCCAGCAGCTCGACAGAGCTTAATTCACCCCTCCACTTT
v_call: TRBV13
clone_size: -
j_call: TRBJ1-6
cdr3_length: 14
d_call: -

cdr3_aa: CASTTASGGYNEQFF
cdr3_nt: TGCGCCAGCACCACAGCTAGCGGGGGATACAATGAGCAGTTCTTC
v_call: TRBV5-1
clone_size: -
j_call: TRBJ2-1
cdr3_length: 15
d_call: TRBD2

cdr3_aa: CASSQATQREYEQYF
cdr3_nt: TGCGCCAGCAGCCAGGCGACCCAGCGGGAGTACGAGCAGTACTTC
v_call: TRBV4-1
clone_size: -
j_call: TRBJ2-7
cdr3_length: 15
d_call: TRBD2

cdr3_aa: CASSRQGDDNEQFF
cdr3_nt: TGTGCCAGCAGCCGACAGGGGGATGACAATGAGCAGTTCTTC
v_call: TRBV2
clone_size: -
j_call: TRBJ2-1
cdr3_length: 14
d_call: TRBD1

cdr3_aa: CTSSQVAGVRNEQFF
cdr3_nt: TGCACCAGCAGCCAAGTGGCGGGAGTGCGAAATGAGCAGTTCTTC
v_call: TRBV1
clone_size: -
j_call: TRBJ2-1
cdr3_length: 15
d_call: -

cdr3_aa: CASGGGYTF
cdr3_nt: TGTGCCAGCGGAGGCGGCTACACCTTC
v_call: TRBV19
clone_size: -
j_call: TRBJ1-2
cdr3_length: 9
d_call: -

cdr3_aa: CASSQDRQENQPQHF
cdr3_nt: TGTGCCAGCAGCCAAGATAGACAGGAAAATCAGCCCCAGCATTTT
v_call: TRBV4-2
clone_size: -
j_call: TRBJ1-5
cdr3_length: 15
d_call: -

cdr3_aa: CASSPSSRGRDTEAFF
cdr3_nt: TGTGCCAGCTCACCATCGTCCAGGGGGCGGGACACTGAAGCTTTCTTT
v_call: TRBV18
clone_size: -
j_call: TRBJ1-1
cdr3_length: 16
d_call: TRBD1

cdr3_aa: CASSQVSGANVLTF
cdr3_nt: TGCGCCAGCAGTCAGGTCTCTGGGGCCAACGTCCTGACTTTC
v_call: TRBV23-1
clone_size: -
j_call: TRBJ2-6
cdr3_length: 14
d_call: -

cdr3_aa: CASSGGSSYNEQFF
cdr3_nt: TGTGCCAGCAGTGGCGGGAGCTCCTACAATGAGCAGTTCTTC
v_call: TRBV6-4
clone_size: medium-sized
j_call: TRBJ2-1
cdr3_length: 14
d_call: TRBD2

cdr3_aa: CASSQGAEETQYF
cdr3_nt: TGCGCCAGCAGTCAAGGGGCAGAAGAGACCCAGTACTTC
v_call: TRBV23-1
clone_size: -
j_call: TRBJ2-5
cdr3_length: 13
d_call: -